This T cell receptor (beta chain) was recovered during a study of technical replicates of blood from a handful of donors. This CDR3 comprises 16 residues. Germline V gene data show CDR1 as MNHEY and CDR2 as SMNVEV (reference sequence). V lost 2 bases, J lost 0 bases, and 13 bases lay in between. This table comes from immunoSEQ multiplex PCR, and its TCRdb copy is limited to in-frame clones, with some not included. The repertoire holds around 62,000 clones, with under 98% as singletons. The J gene is TRBJ1-1, the V gene TRBV27; no clear D. The TCR comes from a human donor in good health. The sequenced sample consisted of T cells isolated from PBMCs. Here the CDR3 DNA reads TGTGCCAGCAGTTTAAACGCTATCGGGATGAACACTGAAGCTTTCTTT. It translates to CASSLNAIGMNTEAFF.